This record covers a single TCR beta chain. It has no known antigen specificity. Base quality data are lacking; no much larger clone is found one base away. Inclusive of the bounding cysteine and phenylalanine, the CDR3 is 17 residues long. Only the CDR3 portion is preserved as DNA: 51 bases, with reading frame beginning at the first base. Trimming costs V 4 bases and J 1 base, and their ends lie 17 bases apart. Looking up the germline V gene yields CDR1 MGHRA and CDR2 YSYEKL. This entry belongs to a study of vaccination effects on CD4 cells after COVID-19 (dated by TCRdb to between 2021 and 2024). With respect to the entire study: Two doses of either the BNT162b2 or the mRNA-1273 mRNA SARS-CoV-2 vaccine were administered to participants. Altogether, roughly 10 COVID-19 convalescent patients and a handful of SARS-CoV-2-naive healthy vaccine recipients made up the full study. Pre-vaccine samples were drawn from two convalescent patients 16 days and one week before the first dose, at 142 and 148 days after COVID-19 diagnosis. SARS-CoV-2 spike-specific CD4+ TCR repertoires from before and after mRNA vaccination were compared in COVID-19 convalescent patients and in infection-naive vaccine recipients. Cultures from other donors in the study were sequenced using the Oncomine TCR Beta short-read assay on an Illumina iSeq 100.

Results the study describes overall, beyond this receptor: The study was limited by a small number of convalescent patients, and early post-infection timepoints were lacking. At late post-vaccination timepoints, both infection-induced and vaccine-induced clones showed marked clonal contraction, consistent with waning T cell responses. For convalescent patients, new clones induced by the vaccine made up most of the post-vaccine spike-reactive repertoire, and these new clones were largely distinct from the clones induced by infection.

In the ViraFEST assay, PBMC were stimulated with viral peptide pools, and antigen-specific CD4+ T cell clonotypes were then identified by expansion using TCR sequencing. After 10 to 11 days of culture, CD4+ T cells were isolated with the EasySep CD4+ T cell isolation kit. PCR-confirmed SARS-CoV-2 infection had occurred in convalescent patients between March and December 2020, before the Alpha, Beta and Delta variants emerged in the United States. A few million PBMC per well were cultured with approximately 10 ug/ml peptides in IMDM containing 5% human AB serum, 8.5 to 10 IU/ml IL-2 and gentamicin. On days 3 and 7, half of the culture medium was replaced with fresh IL-2-containing medium. Unless noted otherwise, every peptide stimulation condition was grown in triplicate wells. PBMC were separated from whole blood using Ficoll-Paque Plus gradient centrifugation and were then either cryopreserved at -140C or used fresh. The QIAamp micro DNA kit was used to extract genomic DNA from the cultured CD4+ T cells.

The library was produced with the immunoSEQ multiplex PCR assay. TCR beta CDR3 sequencing was performed on DNA from the cultured, isolated CD4+ T cells. The original methods were these. Non-productive TCR sequences were removed and reads were trimmed to the CDR3 region, keeping CDR3s of at least 7 amino acids. Antigen-specific clonotypes were identified using the MANAFEST web app by comparison of expansion in peptide wells against reference cultures. To be called positive, a clone needed expansion at FDR<0.05 compared with the reference and with all other wells, an odds ratio greater than 5, and a frequency greater than 0.1% in two replicate wells. A clonotype was called cross-reactive if it was significantly expanded both in SARS-CoV-2 spike wells and in at least one common cold coronavirus spike condition. CDR3 similarity was assessed by Levenshtein distance with the stringdist R package, and unrooted trees were built with ape in R 3.6.1. Held by TCRdb, this immuneACCESS table contains in-frame sequences only and omits some clones. Under half of the omission traces to an unresolved V gene where checked; the cause of the rest is unknown. From that table come the V and J calls and clone size; the DNA was used to work out D and trimming. This sample is represented by more than 35,000 clones; roughly 80% of them were singletons. The ten most abundant clones make up around 30% of the sample.

The origin of this receptor is a human donor who had a prior SARS-CoV-2 infection. The material sequenced was CD4+ T cells from PBMCs cultured with a peptide pool, taken before COVID-19 vaccination. Recombination linked TRBV4-1 to TRBJ1-5, with a weak D call of TRBD1 (6 bases match). The DNA is TGCGCCAGCAGCCCCCGAGGGGGGGCTGGGAGCAATCAGCCCCAGCATTTT. This translates into CASSPRGGAGSNQPQHF.